This T cell receptor beta chain appears in the sequencing data of a study of shared clonotypes between healthy human individuals. Whole-study context: Every donor yielded three CD4 naive, three CD4 memory, two CD8 naive and one CD8 memory plate.

The input for sorted-subset replicate PCRs was approximately 200 ng DNA, tens of thousands of T cell genomes. The protocol was immunoSEQ multiplex PCR, while the TCRdb copy is restricted to in-frame clones and leaves out a portion. The sample holds about 330,000 clones, over 65% seen once. CDR3 size: 13 residues. CDR1 GTSNPN and CDR2 SVGIG come from the germline V gene (reference sequence). V lost 5 bases, J lost 4 bases, and 8 bases stayed unmatched. This TCR was recovered from a man aged 30 to 39 in good health. The specimen sequenced was memory CD4+ T cells sorted from blood. Described subset: CD45RA-negative fraction. This rearrangement joins TRBV30 to TRBJ2-7, with 7 bases identical to TRBD1. This chain's CDR3 is CAWCRDSPYEQYF. In DNA form, the CDR3 reads TGTGCCTGGTGCCGGGACAGCCCGTACGAGCAGTACTTC.